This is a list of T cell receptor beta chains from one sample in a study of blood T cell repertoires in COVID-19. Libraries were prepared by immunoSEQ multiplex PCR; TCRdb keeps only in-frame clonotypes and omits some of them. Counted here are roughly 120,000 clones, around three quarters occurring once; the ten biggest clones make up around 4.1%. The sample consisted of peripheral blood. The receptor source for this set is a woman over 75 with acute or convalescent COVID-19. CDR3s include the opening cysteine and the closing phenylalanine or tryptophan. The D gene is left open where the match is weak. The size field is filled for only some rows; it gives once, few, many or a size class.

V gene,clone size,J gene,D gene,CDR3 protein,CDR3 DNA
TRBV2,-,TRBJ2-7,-,CASRGAAYEQYF,TGTGCCAGCAGGGGGGCCGCCTACGAGCAGTACTTC
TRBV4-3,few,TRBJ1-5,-,CASSQDPGQPQHF,TGCGCCAGCAGCCAAGATCCGGGGCAGCCCCAGCATTTT
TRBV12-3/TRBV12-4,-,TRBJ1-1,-,CASSFGPSEAFF,TGTGCCAGCAGTTTTGGGCCGAGTGAAGCTTTCTTT
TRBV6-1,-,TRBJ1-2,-,CASSEGRGPYGYTF,TGTGCCAGCAGTGAAGGCAGGGGTCCATATGGCTACACCTTC
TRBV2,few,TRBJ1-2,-,CASSEGLQATYTF,TGTGCCAGCAGTGAAGGGTTGCAGGCGACCTACACCTTC
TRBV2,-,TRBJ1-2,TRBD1,CASTPGQSNYGYTF,TGTGCCAGCACCCCGGGACAGAGTAACTATGGCTACACCTTC
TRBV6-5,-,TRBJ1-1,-,CASRGLTGFEAFF,TGTGCCAGCAGGGGCCTTACAGGATTTGAAGCTTTCTTT
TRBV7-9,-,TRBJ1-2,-,CASSLLEYYTF,TGTGCCAGCAGCTTGTTGGAGTACTACACCTTC
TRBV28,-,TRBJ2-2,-,CASTEIPTGELFF,TGTGCCAGTACAGAGATCCCCACCGGGGAGCTGTTTTTT
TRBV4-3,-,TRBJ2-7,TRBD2,CASSQDLAGGREQYF,TGCGCCAGCAGCCAGGATCTAGCGGGAGGGCGTGAGCAGTACTTC
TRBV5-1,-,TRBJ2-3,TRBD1,CASSLGDRVFAGTDTQYF,TGCGCCAGCAGCTTGGGGGACAGGGTTTTTGCAGGCACAGATACGCAGTATTTT
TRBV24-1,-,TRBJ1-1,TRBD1,CATSDSLWDRDTEAFF,TGTGCCACCAGTGATTCTCTTTGGGACAGGGACACTGAAGCTTTCTTT
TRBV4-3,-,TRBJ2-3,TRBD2,CASSPHRLAGADTQYF,TGCGCCAGCAGCCCTCACAGACTAGCGGGAGCAGATACGCAGTATTTT
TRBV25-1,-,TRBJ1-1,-,CASREQGNTEAFF,TGTGCCAGCAGGGAACAGGGAAACACTGAAGCTTTCTTT
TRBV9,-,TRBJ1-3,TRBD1,CASSVEDRAGNTIYF,TGTGCCAGCAGCGTAGAAGACAGGGCTGGAAACACCATATATTTT
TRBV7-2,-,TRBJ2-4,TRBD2,CASSLISGGPKNIQYF,TGTGCCAGCAGCTTAATTAGCGGGGGCCCCAAAAACATTCAGTACTTC
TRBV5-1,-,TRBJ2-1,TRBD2,CASSPGGRSYNEQFF,TGCGCCAGCAGCCCGGGAGGCCGGTCCTACAATGAGCAGTTCTTC
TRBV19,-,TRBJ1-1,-,CASSLDRNTEAFF,TGTGCCAGTAGTTTAGACAGGAACACTGAAGCTTTCTTT
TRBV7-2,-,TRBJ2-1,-,CASSSIGVNEQFF,TGTGCCAGCAGCTCCATAGGGGTCAATGAGCAGTTCTTC
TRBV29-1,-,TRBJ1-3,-,CSVAAPSGTIYF,TGCAGCGTTGCAGCCCCCTCAGGCACCATATATTTT
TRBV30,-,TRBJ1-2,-,CAWTGGNYGYTF,TGTGCCTGGACTGGGGGGAACTATGGCTACACCTTC
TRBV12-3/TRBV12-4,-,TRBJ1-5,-,CASSTVAAQPQHF,TGTGCCAGCAGTACGGTCGCCGCTCAGCCCCAGCATTTT
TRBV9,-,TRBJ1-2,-,CASSVDQGTGTYGYTF,TGTGCCAGCAGCGTAGATCAGGGAACGGGTACTTATGGCTACACCTTC
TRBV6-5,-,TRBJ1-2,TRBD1,CATDRVGGYTF,TGTGCCACCGACAGGGTCGGTGGCTACACCTTC
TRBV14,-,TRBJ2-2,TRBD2,CASSLRGGATGELFF,TGTGCCAGCAGCCTTCGCGGGGGGGCAACCGGGGAGCTGTTTTTT
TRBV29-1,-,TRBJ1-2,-,CSVRTAGNYGYTF,TGCAGCGTGCGGACAGCCGGTAACTATGGCTACACCTTC
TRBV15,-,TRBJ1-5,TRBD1,CATSGGGLAQPQHF,TGTGCCACCAGCGGAGGGGGCTTGGCTCAGCCCCAGCATTTT
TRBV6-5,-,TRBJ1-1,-,CASSYGGRTEAFF,TGTGCCAGCAGTTATGGAGGCCGGACTGAAGCTTTCTTT
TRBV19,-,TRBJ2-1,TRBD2,CASSEVAGSRSNEQFF,TGTGCCAGTAGTGAGGTAGCGGGTTCGAGAAGCAATGAGCAGTTCTTC
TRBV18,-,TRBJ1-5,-,CASSWTTGQNQPQHF,TGTGCCAGCTCATGGACTACCGGTCAGAATCAGCCCCAGCATTTT
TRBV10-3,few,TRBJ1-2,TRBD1,CAISEVGQGAGGYTF,TGTGCCATCAGTGAAGTTGGACAGGGGGCTGGTGGCTACACCTTC
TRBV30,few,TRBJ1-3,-,CAWSLQAISGNTIYF,TGTGCCTGGAGTTTACAGGCGATCTCTGGAAACACCATATATTTT
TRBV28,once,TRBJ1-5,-,CASSLRGLGFQPQHF,TGTGCCAGCAGTTTAAGGGGATTGGGTTTTCAGCCCCAGCATTTT
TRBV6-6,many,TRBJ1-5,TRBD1,CASSSTGAGNQPQHF,TGTGCCAGCAGTTCAACAGGGGCTGGCAATCAGCCCCAGCATTTT
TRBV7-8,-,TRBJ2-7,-,CASSFLSGYEQYF,TGTGCCAGCAGCTTCCTCTCGGGATACGAGCAGTACTTC
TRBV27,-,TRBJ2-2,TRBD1,CATSKRQGIPGELFF,TGTGCCACCAGTAAGAGACAGGGAATACCCGGGGAGCTGTTTTTT
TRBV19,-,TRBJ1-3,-,CASSIRSGNTIYF,TGTGCCAGTAGTATCCGCTCTGGAAACACCATATATTTT
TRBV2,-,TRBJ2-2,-,CASRSSGTGELFF,TGTGCCAGCAGAAGTAGCGGAACCGGGGAGCTGTTTTTT
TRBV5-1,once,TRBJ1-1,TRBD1,CASSLTGGNTEAFF,TGCGCCAGCAGCTTGACAGGGGGGAACACTGAAGCTTTCTTT
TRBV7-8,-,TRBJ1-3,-,CASSLMGRDTGNTIYF,TGTGCCAGCAGCTTAATGGGCCGGGACACTGGAAACACCATATATTTT